This T cell receptor beta chain was profiled in a study of blood T cell repertoires in COVID-19. This clone has only one observation. The V end was cut by 4 bases, the J end by 7 bases, with 8 bases between. Germline assignment: CDR1 MNHEY and CDR2 SVGAGI. The CDR3 is 12 residues long. Assay: immunoSEQ multiplex PCR; the TCRdb copy retains only in-frame clones and omits some. The sample holds some 460,000 clones; roughly 90% are singletons and the top ten take approximately 4.3%. This TCR came from a woman in her 30s with acute or convalescent COVID-19. This chain uses TRBV6-5 with TRBJ1-5; D not resolved. Sequencing was carried out using peripheral blood. This CDR3 reads CASSSPGQPQHF. The DNA of the CDR3 is TGTGCCAGCAGTTCCCCGGGGCAGCCCCAGCATTTT.